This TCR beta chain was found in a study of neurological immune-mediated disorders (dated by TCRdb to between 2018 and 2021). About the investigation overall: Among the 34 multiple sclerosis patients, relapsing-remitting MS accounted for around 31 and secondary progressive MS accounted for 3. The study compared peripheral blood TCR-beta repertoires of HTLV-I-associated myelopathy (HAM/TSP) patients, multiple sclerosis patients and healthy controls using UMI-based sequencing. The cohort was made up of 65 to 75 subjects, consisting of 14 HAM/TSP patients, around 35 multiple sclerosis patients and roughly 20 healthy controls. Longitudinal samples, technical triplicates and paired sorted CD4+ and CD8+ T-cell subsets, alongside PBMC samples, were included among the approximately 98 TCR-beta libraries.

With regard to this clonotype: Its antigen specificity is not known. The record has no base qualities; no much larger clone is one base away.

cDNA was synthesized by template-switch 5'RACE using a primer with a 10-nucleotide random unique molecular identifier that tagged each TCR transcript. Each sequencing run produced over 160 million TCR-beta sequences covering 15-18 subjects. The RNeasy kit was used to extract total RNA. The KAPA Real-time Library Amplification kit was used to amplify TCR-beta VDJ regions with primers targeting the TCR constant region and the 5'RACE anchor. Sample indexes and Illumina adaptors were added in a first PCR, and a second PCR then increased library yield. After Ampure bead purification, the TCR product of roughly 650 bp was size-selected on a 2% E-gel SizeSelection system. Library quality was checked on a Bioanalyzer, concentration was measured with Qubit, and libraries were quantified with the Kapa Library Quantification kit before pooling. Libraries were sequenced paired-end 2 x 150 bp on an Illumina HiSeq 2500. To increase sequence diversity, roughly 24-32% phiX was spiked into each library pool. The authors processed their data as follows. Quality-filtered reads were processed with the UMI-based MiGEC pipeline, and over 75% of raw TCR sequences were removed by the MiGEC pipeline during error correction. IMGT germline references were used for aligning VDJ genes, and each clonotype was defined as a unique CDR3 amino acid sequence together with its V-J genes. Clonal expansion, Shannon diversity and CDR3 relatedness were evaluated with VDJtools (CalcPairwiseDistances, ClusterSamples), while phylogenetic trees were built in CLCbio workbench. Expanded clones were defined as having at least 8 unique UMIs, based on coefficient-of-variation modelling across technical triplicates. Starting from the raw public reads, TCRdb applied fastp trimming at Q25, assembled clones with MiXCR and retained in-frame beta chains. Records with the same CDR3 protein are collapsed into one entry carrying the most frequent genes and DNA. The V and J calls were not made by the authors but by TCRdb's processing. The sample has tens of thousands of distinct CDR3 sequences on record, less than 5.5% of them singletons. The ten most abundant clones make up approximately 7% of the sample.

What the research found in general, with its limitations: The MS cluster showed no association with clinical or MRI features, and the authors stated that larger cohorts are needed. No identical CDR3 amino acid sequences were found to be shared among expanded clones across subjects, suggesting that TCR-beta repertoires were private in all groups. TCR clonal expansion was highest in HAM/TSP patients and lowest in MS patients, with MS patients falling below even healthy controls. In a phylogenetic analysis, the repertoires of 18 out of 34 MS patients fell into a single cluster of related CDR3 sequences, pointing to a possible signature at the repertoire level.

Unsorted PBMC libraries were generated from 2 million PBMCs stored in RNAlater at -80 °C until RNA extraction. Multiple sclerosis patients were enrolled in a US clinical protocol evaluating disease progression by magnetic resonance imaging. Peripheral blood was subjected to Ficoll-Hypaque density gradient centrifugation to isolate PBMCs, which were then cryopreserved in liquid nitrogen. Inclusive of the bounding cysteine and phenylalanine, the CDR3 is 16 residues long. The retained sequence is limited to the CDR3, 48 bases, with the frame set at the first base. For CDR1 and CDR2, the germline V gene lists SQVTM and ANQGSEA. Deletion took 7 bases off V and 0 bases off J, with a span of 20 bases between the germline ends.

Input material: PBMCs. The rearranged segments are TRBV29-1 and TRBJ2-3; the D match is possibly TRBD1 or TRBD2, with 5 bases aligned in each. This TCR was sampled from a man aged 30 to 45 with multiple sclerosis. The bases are TGCAGCGCCCTTGGTTTGTGGGGGAGCAGCACAGATACGCAGTATTTT. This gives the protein CSALGLWGSSTDTQYF.